This TCR beta chain was documented in a study of cytomegalovirus exposure and HLA in healthy donors. Looking at the study overall: An analysis done earlier identified about 120 million unique TCR beta sequences from about 179 million T cells. Genotyping of 398 donors showed that 80% to 85% belonged to the Caucasian-associated ancestry cluster.

Looked up from germline, CDR1 is SGHKS and CDR2 is YYEKEE (reference sequence). The CDR3 extends over 13 amino acids. The V end was cut by 5 bases, the J end by 9 bases, with 15 bases between. Findings of the study overall: Later, an analysis showed that TCR beta chains associated with HLA were more clonally expanded than others that were equally common.

Vbeta (60) and Jbeta (13) primers were used in the PCR. Some clones are missing from TCRdb's copy, which holds only in-frame ones; the method was immunoSEQ multiplex PCR. The repertoire consists of roughly 100,000 clones, with over 55% occurring once and the leading ten covering about a sixth. Concerning this clone itself: The target antigen is unknown.

V and J are TRBV5-5 and TRBJ1-5, with TRBD1 as a possible D gene (6 bases). Sequenced sample: PBMCs. This sequence originates from a woman between 18 and 29 years old in good health and CMV-seropositive. CDR3: CASSKKGDWPQHF. CDR3 DNA: TGTGCCAGCAGTAAAAAGGGGGATTGGCCCCAGCATTTT.